These 20 T cell receptor beta chains were all obtained from the same sample, sequenced in a study of post-analysis software for immune sequencing data. For these TCRs, the target antigens are not known. Broader study findings: When patients were compared with controls, about 5 TRBV segments were more frequent, TRBV5-6, TRBV5-1 and TRBV20-1 among them.

Presence of unique molecular identifiers characterized the TCR beta cDNA libraries. TCRdb reprocessed the PCR reads with MiXCR, giving one entry per CDR3 protein. The profile covers around 260,000 distinct CDR3 sequences, with about 40% appearing a single time and under 5% taken by the ten largest. Sequenced material: blood. Receptors were obtained from a girl aged 10 to 17 with multiple sclerosis.

This clonotype was recorded many times. This rearrangement joins TRBV11-2 to TRBJ2-1, with 9 bases identical to TRBD1. Trimming cost V 3 bases and J 6 bases; bases outside gene matches: 6. The length of the CDR3 is 15 residues. CDR1 is SGHAT, CDR2 FQNNGV, per germline. DNA for the CDR3: TGTGCCAGCAGCTTCGGGACAGGGATCCGCAATGAGCAGTTCTTC. This sequence encodes CASSFGTGIRNEQFF. The full variable domain, in which reference TRBV11-2 and TRBJ2-1 provide the parts outside the CDR3, is EAGVAQSPRYKIIEKRQSVAFWCNPISGHATLYWYQQILGQGPKLLIQFQNNGVVDDSQLPKDRFSAERLKGVDSTLKIQPAKLEDSAVYLCASSFGTGIRNEQFFGPGTRLTVL.

This clonotype was seen repeatedly, ten times or more. The J gene is TRBJ2-1, the V gene TRBV12-3 or TRBV12-4, with D unresolved. V gave up 4 bases and J gave up 6 bases, with 16 bases separating them. This CDR3 has 15 residues. The chain's CDR3 is CASSSLDPAFNEQFF. The CDR3 DNA reads as TGTGCCAGCAGTTCTCTCGACCCGGCCTTCAATGAGCAGTTCTTC.

This clonotype has only a few counts. This may come from a read error, since a much larger clone is one base off. This chain joins TRBV7-9 and TRBJ1-1; D call uncertain. CDR3 size: 13 residues. Trimming left V 2 bases short and J 1 base short, with 5 bases between. The V gene's germline CDR1 is SEHNR and CDR2 FQNEAQ (reference sequence). CDR3 amino acids: CASSLRENTEAFF. CDR3 nucleotides: TGTGCCAGCAGCTTAAGGGAGAACACTGAAGCTTTCTTT.

This clonotype was observed a few times. One end of the junction fails to match germline, which may point to a read error. This chain connects TRBV13 to TRBJ2-3; 8 nucleotides align to TRBD2. CDR3 size: 16 residues. Germline lookup yields CDR1 PRHDT and CDR2 FYEKMQ (reference sequence). CDR3: CASSPVFAGGTDMQYF. Written as DNA, the CDR3 is TGTGCCAGCAGCCCTGTTTTTGCGGGGGGCACAGATATGCAGTATTTT.

The sample holds a few counts of this clonotype. CDR3 sequence reads: CASSFGTASGYTF. As DNA, the CDR3 is TGTGCCAGCAGCTTCGGGACAGCCTCAGGCTACACCTTC. The chain couples TRBV5-6 to TRBJ1-2; 7 bases map to TRBD1. The germline V gene has CDR1 SGHDT and CDR2 YYEEEE. The CDR3 extends over 13 amino acids. V trimming: 2 bases; J trimming: 8 bases; junction bases outside the gene matches: 6.

This clonotype was observed at least ten times. V is TRBV3-1 and J is TRBJ1-4; no clear D gene. The CDR3 has 16 residues. Germline CDR1 is LGHDT and CDR2 is YNNKEL (reference sequence). Trimming shortened V by 4 bases and J by 7 bases, and 19 bases separated the two germline ends. The chain's CDR3 is CASSPLPRESSEKLFF. In DNA, the CDR3 is TGTGCCAGCAGCCCCCTTCCGAGAGAGTCGAGTGAAAAACTGTTTTTT.

This clonotype was picked up many times. The V and J genes are TRBV6-5 and TRBJ1-2; D remains unclear. Germline V gene lookup returns CDR1 MNHEY and CDR2 SVGAGI. This CDR3 is built from 14 residues. With 1 base removed from V and 7 bases from J, the gap between germline ends came to 13 bases. In DNA form, the CDR3 reads TGTGCCAGCAGTTACTTACCAGACGTTGGTGGCTACACCTTC. Amino acids: CASSYLPDVGGYTF.

The chain is built from TRBV7-2 and TRBJ2-1; 8 bases map to TRBD2. This CDR3 is built from 16 residues. Germline values: CDR1 SGHTA, CDR2 FQGNSA. V gave up 5 bases and J gave up 6 bases; unmatched junction bases: 12. As DNA, the CDR3 is TGTGCCAGCAGCCCGAGGGGACGGGGGGGCTGCAATGAGCAGTTCTTC. Translation: CASSPRGRGGCNEQFF.

The rearrangement links TRBV15 to TRBJ2-3; 9 bases are shared with TRBD2. Per the germline V gene, CDR1 is LNHNV and CDR2 is YYDKDF (reference sequence). CDR3 length: 16 amino acids. V gave up 1 base and J gave up 3 bases; unmatched junction bases: 5. The CDR3 DNA follows: TGTGCCACCAGCAGAGGGCCAGCGGGAGGAACAGATACGCAGTATTTT. It yields the protein CATSRGPAGGTDTQYF. The full variable domain, its missing parts supplied by reference TRBV15 and TRBJ2-3, is DAMVIQNPRYQVTQFGKPVTLSCSQTLNHNVMYWYQQKSSQAPKLLFHYYDKDFNNEADTPDNFQSRRPNTSFCFLDIRSPGLGDTAMYLCATSRGPAGGTDTQYFGPGTRLTVL.

The gene calls are TRBV20-1 and TRBJ1-1; D may be TRBD1 (5 bases). Germline CDR1 reads DFQATT; CDR2 reads SNEGSKA (reference sequence). This CDR3 spans 18 amino acids. Trimming shortened V by 1 base and J by 1 base, and 22 bases separated the two germline ends. The CDR3 reads CSARGIRGLSHANTEAFF. In DNA form, the CDR3 reads TGCAGTGCTAGAGGTATCCGGGGGTTATCTCATGCGAACACTGAAGCTTTCTTT.

This clonotype was counted at least ten times. The V call is TRBV5-1, the J call TRBJ2-5; a weak D match, TRBD1 (5 bases). Germline-derived CDR1 and CDR2 are SGHRS and YFSETQ. CDR3 length: 14 amino acids. V was trimmed by 8 bases and J by 2 bases, leaving 16 bases between them. Here the CDR3 DNA reads TGCGCCAGTTCTATGGGGCCCGATCAAGAGACCCAGTACTTC. This translates into CASSMGPDQETQYF.

This chain links TRBV28 with TRBJ1-2, with D perhaps TRBD1 (5 bases). CDR1 is MDHEN, CDR2 SYDVKM, per germline. V shed 6 bases and J shed 13 bases, with 12 bases lying between them. The CDR3 has 10 amino acids. CDR3 coding DNA: TGTGCCAGCAGCACAGACAGCCGCACCTTC. It yields the protein CASSTDSRTF.

The chain has TRBV4-2 and TRBJ2-4, with D perhaps matching TRBD2 (5 bases). TRBJ2-5 matches the DNA end more closely, so the J call is doubtful. This CDR3 comprises 14 residues. Germline CDR1 reads LGHNA; CDR2 reads YNFKEQ. CDR3 in amino acids: CASSQSTGQETQYF. The CDR3 nucleotides read TGTGCCAGCAGCCAGTCGACGGGACAAGAGACCCAGTACTTC.

In the case of this clonotype: Just one base apart from a much larger clone, this may be a read error. The chain employs TRBV15 and TRBJ2-3, with TRBD1 matching 10 bases. This CDR3 region has 14 residues. The V gene's germline CDR1 is LNHNV and CDR2 YYDKDF (reference sequence). This CDR3 is CAASLGQGTDTQYF. The CDR3 DNA reads TGTGCCGCCAGCCTGGGACAGGGGACGGATACGCAGTATTTT.

The chain joins TRBV29-1 to TRBJ2-1, with D perhaps TRBD2 (6 bases). Trimming stripped 4 bases from V and 0 bases from J, with 13 bases between. Germline-derived CDR1 and CDR2 are SQVTM and ANQGSEA. The CDR3 extends over 15 amino acids. The CDR3, as DNA: TGCAGCGTTGCGGGGACTGGCCGCTCCTACAATGAGCAGTTCTTC. Its protein is CSVAGTGRSYNEQFF.

This clonotype showed up just a few times. This sequence joins TRBV4-1 and TRBJ2-7, with D hard to call. V was shortened by 3 bases and J by 1 base, with 10 bases between the two germline ends. Germline loops: CDR1 MGHRA, CDR2 YSYEKL. The CDR3 runs to 14 residues. The CDR3 sequence is CASSQASFSYEQYF. As DNA, the CDR3 is TGCGCCAGCAGCCAGGCATCATTTTCCTACGAGCAGTACTTC.

There are many counts of this clonotype. The J gene is TRBJ2-3, the V gene TRBV20-1, with TRBD2 matching over 7 bases. CDR3 length: 14 residues. V was pared by 1 base and J by 6 bases, with 7 bases of the junction left unmatched. Per germline, CDR1 DFQATT and CDR2 SNEGSKA (reference sequence). DNA of the CDR3: TGCAGTGCTAGAGCAGTGCGGGAGAAGGATACGCAGTATTTT. Protein product: CSARAVREKDTQYF.

A remark on this clonotype: This may stem from a read error, because a much larger clone lies one nucleotide away. This sequence joins TRBV28 and TRBJ2-5; D not resolved. Germline assignment: CDR1 MDHEN and CDR2 SYDVKM. The V gene lost 4 bases and the J gene lost 2 bases, with 11 bases spanning the gap. This CDR3 spans 14 amino acids. CDR3 nucleotides: TGTGCCAGCAGTTGGCGTGAAAATCAAGAGACCCAGTACTTC. Translated: CASSWRENQETQYF.

This clonotype was counted at least ten times. This chain joins TRBV6-4 and TRBJ1-2; no reliable D call. The germline CDR1 and CDR2 sequences are MRHNA and SNTAGT. There are 12 residues in the CDR3. With 6 bases removed from V and 6 bases from J, the gap between germline ends came to 11 bases. CDR3 loop: CASRAGPHGYTF. The CDR3 DNA follows: TGTGCCAGCAGGGCAGGACCCCATGGCTACACCTTC.

At least ten counts were recorded for this clonotype. J is TRBJ1-4 and V is TRBV5-1, with a tentative D call TRBD1 (6 bases). V lost 1 base and J 5 bases, leaving 9 bases between the germline ends. Looked up from germline, CDR1 is SGHRS and CDR2 is YFSETQ. The CDR3 extends over 14 amino acids. CDR3 bases: TGCGCCAGCAGCTTGACAGGGAGGAATGAAAAACTGTTTTTT. Translation: CASSLTGRNEKLFF.